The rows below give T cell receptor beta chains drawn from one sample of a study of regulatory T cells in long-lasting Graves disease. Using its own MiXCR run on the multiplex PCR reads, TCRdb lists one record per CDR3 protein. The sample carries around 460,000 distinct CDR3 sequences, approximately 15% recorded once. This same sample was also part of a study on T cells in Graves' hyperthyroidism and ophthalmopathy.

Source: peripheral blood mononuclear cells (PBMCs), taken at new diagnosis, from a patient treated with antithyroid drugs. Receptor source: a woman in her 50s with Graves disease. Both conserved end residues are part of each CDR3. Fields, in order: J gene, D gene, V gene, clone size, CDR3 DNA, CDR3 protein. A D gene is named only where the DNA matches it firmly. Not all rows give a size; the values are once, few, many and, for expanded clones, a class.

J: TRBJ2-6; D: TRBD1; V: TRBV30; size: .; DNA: TGTGCCTGGAGTACAGGGGCTGGGGCCAACGTCCTGACTTTC; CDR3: CAWSTGAGANVLTF
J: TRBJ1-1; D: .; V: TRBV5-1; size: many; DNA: TGTGCCAGCAGCGGTCTGTTAAACACTGAAGCTTTCTTT; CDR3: CASSGLLNTEAFF
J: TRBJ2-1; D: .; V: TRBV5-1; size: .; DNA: TGCGCCAGCAGCTTGGGACAGCTCTCCTACAATGAGCAGTTCTTC; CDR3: CASSLGQLSYNEQFF
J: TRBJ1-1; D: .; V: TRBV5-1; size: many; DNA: TGCGCCAGCAACTCCGGAGAAACTGAAGCTTTCTTT; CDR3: CASNSGETEAFF
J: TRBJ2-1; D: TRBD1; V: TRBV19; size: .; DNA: TGTGCCAGTAGTCAACCCGGGACAGGGTTGCCCGATGAGCAGTTCTTC; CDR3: CASSQPGTGLPDEQFF
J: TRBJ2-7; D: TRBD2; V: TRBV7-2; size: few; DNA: TGTGCCAGCAGCTTAGCGCTAAGCGGGAGTTACGAGCAGTACTTC; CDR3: CASSLALSGSYEQYF
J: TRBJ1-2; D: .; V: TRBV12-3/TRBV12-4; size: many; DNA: TGTGCCAGCAGTTCGGGGGGGGAAGGCCGCTATGGCTACACCTTC; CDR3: CASSSGGEGRYGYTF
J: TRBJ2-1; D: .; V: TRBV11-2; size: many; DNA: TGTGCCAGCAGCTTAACTGGGATGTACAATGAGCAGTTCTTC; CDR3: CASSLTGMYNEQFF
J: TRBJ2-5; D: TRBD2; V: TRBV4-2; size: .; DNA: TGTGCCAGCAGCGACCCAGCGGGAGGAGTAGTGGAGACCCAGTACTTC; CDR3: CASSDPAGGVVETQYF
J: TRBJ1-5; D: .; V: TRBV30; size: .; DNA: TGTGCCTGGAGTGTTGGGCAGGGGCAGCCCCAGCATTTT; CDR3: CAWSVGQGQPQHF
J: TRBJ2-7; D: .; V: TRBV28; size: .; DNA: TGTGCCAGCAGTCCCTGGACAGAGAGCTACGAGCAGTACTTC; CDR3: CASSPWTESYEQYF
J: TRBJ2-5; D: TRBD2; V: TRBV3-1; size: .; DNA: TGTGCCAGCAGCCAAGATACTAGCGGGAGAGACCAAGAGACCCAGTACTTC; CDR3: CASSQDTSGRDQETQYF
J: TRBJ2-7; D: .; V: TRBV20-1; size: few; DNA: TGCAGTGCTAGTCTGAGAGGGCTCTACTACGAGCAGTACTTC; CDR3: CSASLRGLYYEQYF
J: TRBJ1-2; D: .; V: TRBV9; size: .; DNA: TGTGCCAGCAGCGACGGGACAACCCCAGAGGAGGGCTACACCTTC; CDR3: CASSDGTTPEEGYTF
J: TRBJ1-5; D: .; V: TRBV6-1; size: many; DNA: TGTGCCAGCAGGCTGACGGCTAGCAATCAGCCCCAGCATTTT; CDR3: CASRLTASNQPQHF
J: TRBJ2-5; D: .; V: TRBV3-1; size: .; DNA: TGTGCCAGCAGCCAAGACTACCGAGTTCCAGGGACCCAGTACTTC; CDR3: CASSQDYRVPGTQYF
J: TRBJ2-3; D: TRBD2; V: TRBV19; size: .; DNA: TGTGCCAGTAATCGGGGGGTCGACACAGATACGCAGTATTTT; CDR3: CASNRGVDTDTQYF
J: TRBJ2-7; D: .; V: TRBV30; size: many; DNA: TGTGCCGCCGCCGGCAGCTCCTACGAGCAGTACTTC; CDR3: CAAAGSSYEQYF
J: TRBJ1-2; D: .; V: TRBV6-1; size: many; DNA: TGTGCCAGCAGTGAATCTTTAGTGGGCTACACCTTC; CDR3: CASSESLVGYTF
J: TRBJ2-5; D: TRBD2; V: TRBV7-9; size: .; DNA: TGTGCCAGCAGCTCACCGGGACTAGCGGGAGATTGGGGCGGGACCCAGTACTTC; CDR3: CASSSPGLAGDWGGTQYF
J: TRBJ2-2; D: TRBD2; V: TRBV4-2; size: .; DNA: TGTGCCAGCAGCCAATTAGCGGGACTGAACACCGGGGAGCTGTTTTTT; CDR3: CASSQLAGLNTGELFF
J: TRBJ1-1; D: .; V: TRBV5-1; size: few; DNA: TGCGCCAGCAGCTCACCTCCGCCGGGATCTCTGAACACTGAAGCTTTCTTT; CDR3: CASSSPPPGSLNTEAFF
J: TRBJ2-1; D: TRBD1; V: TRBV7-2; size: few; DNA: TGTGCCAGCAGGTCGACAGGGGGCTCCTACAATGAGCAGTTCTTC; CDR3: CASRSTGGSYNEQFF
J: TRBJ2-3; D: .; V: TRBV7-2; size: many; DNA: TGTGCCAGCAGTCCAAACCGGAATACGCAGTATTTT; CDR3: CASSPNRNTQYF
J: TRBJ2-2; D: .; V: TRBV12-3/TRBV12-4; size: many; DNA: TGTGCCAGCAGCACCGAGTCGCAGAACACCGGGGAGCTGTTTTTT; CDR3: CASSTESQNTGELFF
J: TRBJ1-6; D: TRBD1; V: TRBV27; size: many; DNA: TGTGCCAGCAGTTTATCTTTCGGGACAGATAATTCACCCCTCCACTTT; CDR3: CASSLSFGTDNSPLHF
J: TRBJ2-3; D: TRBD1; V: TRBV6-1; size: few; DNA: TGTGCCAGCAGCCCCCCCCCGCGGACAGGATCTCCATCTAGCACAGATACGCAGTATTTT; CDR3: CASSPPPRTGSPSSTDTQYF
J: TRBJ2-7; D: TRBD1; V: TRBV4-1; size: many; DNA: TGCGCCAGCAGCCGGCGACAGGGGGACTACGAGCAGTACTTC; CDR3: CASSRRQGDYEQYF
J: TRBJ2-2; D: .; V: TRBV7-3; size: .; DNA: TGTGCCAGCAGCTTGGAGGGGCAGTACACCGGGGAGCTGTTTTTT; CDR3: CASSLEGQYTGELFF
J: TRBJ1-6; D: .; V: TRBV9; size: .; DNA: TGTGCCAGCAGCGAGGCCGGGCCTTATTCACCCCTCCACTTT; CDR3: CASSEAGPYSPLHF
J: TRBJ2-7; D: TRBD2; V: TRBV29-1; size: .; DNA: TGCAGCGTTGTGGCTAGCGGAGTCTACGAGCAGTACTTC; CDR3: CSVVASGVYEQYF
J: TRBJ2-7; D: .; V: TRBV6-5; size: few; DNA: TGTGCCAGCAGTTCCTTGGCGGGATTCTCCTACGAGCAGTACTTC; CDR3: CASSSLAGFSYEQYF
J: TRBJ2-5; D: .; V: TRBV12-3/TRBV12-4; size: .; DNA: TGTGCCAGCGCGCCGGGACAAACCCTGGAGACCCAGTACTTC; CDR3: CASAPGQTLETQYF
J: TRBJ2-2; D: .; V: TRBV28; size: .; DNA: TGTGCCAGCGGACTACAGGGATTCACCGGGGAGCTGTTTTTT; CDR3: CASGLQGFTGELFF
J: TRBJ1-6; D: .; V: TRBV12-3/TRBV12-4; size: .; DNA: TGTGCCAGCAGTAGAACAGGAGGCGAAAACTCACCCCTCCACTTT; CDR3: CASSRTGGENSPLHF
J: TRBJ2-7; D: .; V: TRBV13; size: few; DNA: TGTGCCAGCAGCCCCTCGGGCAGGGGGATTTCCGGGGGCCACTACGAGCAGTACTTC; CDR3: CASSPSGRGISGGHYEQYF
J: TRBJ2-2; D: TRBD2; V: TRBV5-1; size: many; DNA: TGCGCCAGCAGCTTGGATCCTAGCGGGAGCATAGGCGGGGAGCTGTTTTTT; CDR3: CASSLDPSGSIGGELFF
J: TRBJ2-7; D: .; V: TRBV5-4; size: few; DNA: TGTGCCAGCAGCTTGGGCAAACAGCAACCCTCCTACGAGCAGTACTTC; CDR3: CASSLGKQQPSYEQYF
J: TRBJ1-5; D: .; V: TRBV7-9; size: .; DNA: TGTGCCAGCAGCTTAGGAGGGGGTCCTAATCAGCCCCAGCATTTT; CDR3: CASSLGGGPNQPQHF
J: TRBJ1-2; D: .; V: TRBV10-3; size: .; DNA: TGTGCCATCAGTGAAGCAGGGCCTTCCTATGGCTACACCTTC; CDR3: CAISEAGPSYGYTF
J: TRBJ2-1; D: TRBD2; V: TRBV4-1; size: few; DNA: TGTGCCAGCAGCCAGTCGACTAGCGGGAGTTTCAATGAGCAGTTCTTC; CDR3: CASSQSTSGSFNEQFF
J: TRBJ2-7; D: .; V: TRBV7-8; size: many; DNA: TGTGCCAGCAGCACACGGACAGTATACGAGCAGTACTTC; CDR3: CASSTRTVYEQYF
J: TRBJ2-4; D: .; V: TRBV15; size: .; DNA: TGTGCCACCAGCAGACCCTCCTCGAATTTGGTTCAGTACTTC; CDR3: CATSRPSSNLVQYF
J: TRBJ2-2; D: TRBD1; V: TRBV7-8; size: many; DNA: TGTGCCAGCAGCTCCAGGACAGGGAACACCGGGGAGCTGTTTTTT; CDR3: CASSSRTGNTGELFF
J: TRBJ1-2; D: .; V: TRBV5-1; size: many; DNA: TGCGCCAGCAGCTTGGAGATTAACTATGGCTACACCTTC; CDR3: CASSLEINYGYTF
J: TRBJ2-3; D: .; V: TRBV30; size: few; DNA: TGTGCCTGGAATCAGGGGTTCGCAGATACGCAGTATTTT; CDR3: CAWNQGFADTQYF
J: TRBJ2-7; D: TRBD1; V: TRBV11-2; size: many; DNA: TGTGCCAGCAGTACGACAGGGGGGACCTACGAGCAGTACTTC; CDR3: CASSTTGGTYEQYF
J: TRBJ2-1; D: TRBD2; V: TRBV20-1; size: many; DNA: TGCAGTGCTAGACACCCCTGGGGCGGGAGCGACAATGAGCAGTTCTTC; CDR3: CSARHPWGGSDNEQFF
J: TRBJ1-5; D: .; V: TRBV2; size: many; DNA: TGTGCCAGCAGTGAGTACGAGGGAGGCAATCAGCCCCAGCATTTT; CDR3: CASSEYEGGNQPQHF
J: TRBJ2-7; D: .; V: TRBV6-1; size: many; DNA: TGTGCCAGCAGAGAGGACCCGAGTGCGTACTTC; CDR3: CASREDPSAYF
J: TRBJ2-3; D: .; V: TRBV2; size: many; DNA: TGTGCCAGCACCAGGGATACGCAGTATTTT; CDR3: CASTRDTQYF
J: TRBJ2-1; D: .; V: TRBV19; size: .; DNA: TGTGCCAGTCGTGAGGAGGGAGGTAACAGTGAGCAGTTCTTC; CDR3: CASREEGGNSEQFF
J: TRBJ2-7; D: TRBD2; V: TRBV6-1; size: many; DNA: TGTGCCAGCAGTCATCTAGCGGGAGTCATTCAGGGCGAGCAGTACTTC; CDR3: CASSHLAGVIQGEQYF
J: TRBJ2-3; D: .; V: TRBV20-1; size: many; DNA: TGCAGTGGTAGACCTAGCGTTCGCACAGATACGCAGTATTTT; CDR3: CSGRPSVRTDTQYF